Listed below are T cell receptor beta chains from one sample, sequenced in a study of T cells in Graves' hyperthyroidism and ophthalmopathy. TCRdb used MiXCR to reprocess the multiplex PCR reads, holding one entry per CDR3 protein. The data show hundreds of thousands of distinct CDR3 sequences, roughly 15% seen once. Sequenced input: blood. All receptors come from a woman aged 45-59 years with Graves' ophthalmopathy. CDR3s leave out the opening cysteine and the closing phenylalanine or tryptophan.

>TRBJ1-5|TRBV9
ASRDDRIMPNQPQH
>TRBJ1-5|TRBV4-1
ASSPGTVGLNQPQH
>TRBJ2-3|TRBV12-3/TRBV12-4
ASSFAPRTDTQY
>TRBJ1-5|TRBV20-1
SARGGQGSVPYQPQH
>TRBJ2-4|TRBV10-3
AISEFPQGTLAKNIQY
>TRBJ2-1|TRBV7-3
ASSLTPTGMTYNEQF
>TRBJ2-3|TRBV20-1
SARDRASGRADTQY
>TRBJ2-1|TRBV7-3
ASSLTDVLAGGVNEQF
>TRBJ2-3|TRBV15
ATSRDHREDTQY
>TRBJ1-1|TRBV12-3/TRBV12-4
ASTRQALNTEAF
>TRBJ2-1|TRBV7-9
ASSLERVSYNEQF
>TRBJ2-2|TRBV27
ASSSGLAGAVYTGELF
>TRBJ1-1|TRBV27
ASNPSGPLNTEAF
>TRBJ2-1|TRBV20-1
SASGRAYNEQF
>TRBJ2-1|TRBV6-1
ASRQGLAGPYLNEQF
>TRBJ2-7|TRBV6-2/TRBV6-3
ASSSRGTSGRASQDAYEQY
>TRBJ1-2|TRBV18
ASSPILQGATNYGYT
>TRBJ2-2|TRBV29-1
SVDAENIGELF
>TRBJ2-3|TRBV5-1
AGRSLAESTDTQY
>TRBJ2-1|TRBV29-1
SVEETSYNEQF
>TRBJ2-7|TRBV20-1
SASPNGRNEQY
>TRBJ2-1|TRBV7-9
ASSPTHSDEQF
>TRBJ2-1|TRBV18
ASSLASGRADEQF
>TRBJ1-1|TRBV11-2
ASSLGRSNTEAF
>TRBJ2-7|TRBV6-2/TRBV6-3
ASSYSPTLSYEQY
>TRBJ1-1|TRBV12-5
ASGLGNRAPNTEAF
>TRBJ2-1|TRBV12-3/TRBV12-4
ASSRDWGQF
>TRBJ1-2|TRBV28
ASSPLVGAIGYT
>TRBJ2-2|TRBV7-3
ASSLKGTEAGELF
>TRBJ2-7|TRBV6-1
ASEGTGTYEQY
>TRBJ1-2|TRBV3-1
ASSQGRVGRNIYYGYT
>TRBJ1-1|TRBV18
ASSPQRRNTEAF
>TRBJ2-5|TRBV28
ASSLGQGAEETQY
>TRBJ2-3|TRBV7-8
ASSPPTGSPLGTQY
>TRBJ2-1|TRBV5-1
ASIPGQGNYEQF
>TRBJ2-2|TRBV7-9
ASSPRDSTGELF
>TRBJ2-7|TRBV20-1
SAPRTSGAYEQY
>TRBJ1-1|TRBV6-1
ASSDLLGGSEAF
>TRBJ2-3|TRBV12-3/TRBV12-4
ASSPPRGYGTDTQY
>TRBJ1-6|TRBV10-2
ASSEPRRTKAESPLH
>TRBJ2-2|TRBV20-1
SARVGGELF
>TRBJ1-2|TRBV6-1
ASSGQGRYT
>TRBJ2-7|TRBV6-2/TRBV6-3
ASNTPGLSSYEQY
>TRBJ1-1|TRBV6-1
ASSVGQETTEAF
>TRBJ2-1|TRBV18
ASSPGEASYNEQF
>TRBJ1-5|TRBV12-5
ASGADRGANQPQH
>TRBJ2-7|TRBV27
ASSKNGQGAYEQY
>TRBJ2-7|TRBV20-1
SARPELDSYEQY
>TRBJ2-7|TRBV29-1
SVVSASGSSEQY
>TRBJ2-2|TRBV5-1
ASSISGRDTGELF
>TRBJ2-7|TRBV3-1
ASSQTPSMTYEQY
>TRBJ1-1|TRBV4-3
ASSQDRTGWNTEAF
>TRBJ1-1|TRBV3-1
ASSQEDSNTEAF
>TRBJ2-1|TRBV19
ASLQGKGVFGEQF
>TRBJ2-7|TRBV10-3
AIMQDWGTSGFKGEQY
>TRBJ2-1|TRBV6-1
ASSEGVGWF